Following are 30 T cell receptor beta chains from one sample sequenced in a study of T cell responses to AZD1222 COVID-19 vaccine. Repertoires were generated with immunoSEQ multiplex PCR, while TCRdb's copy carries only in-frame clones and drops some. In the table there are over 90,000 clones, 84% of which are singletons. The source material was peripheral blood, sampled on day 0 of AZD1222 vaccination. These receptors all come from an adult in good health.

This sequence joins TRBV28 and TRBJ2-1, with TRBD2 matching over 11 bases. The V gene end was trimmed by 5 bases and the J gene end by 2 bases; junction bases not matched to a gene: 2. From germline, CDR1 is MDHEN and CDR2 SYDVKM. This CDR3 has 15 amino acids. The CDR3 here is CASSDSGRAYNEQFF. Written as DNA, the CDR3 is TGTGCCAGCAGTGATAGCGGGAGGGCCTACAATGAGCAGTTCTTC.

The chain recombines TRBV25-1 with TRBJ1-2; D is unresolved. CDR3 size: 12 residues. Germline V CDR1 and CDR2: MGHDK, SYGVNS. V was trimmed by 7 bases and J by 3 bases, leaving 9 bases between them. The CDR3, as DNA: TGTGCCAGCAACGGTTTCGACTATGGCTACACCTTC. As protein: CASNGFDYGYTF.

V usage is TRBV10-3 and J usage is TRBJ2-7, with D hard to call. The V end was cut by 6 bases, the J end by 0 bases, with 9 bases between. Looked up from germline, CDR1 is ENHRY and CDR2 is SYGVKD. This CDR3 has 13 amino acids. The CDR3 is CAISPDGSYEQYF. Here the CDR3 DNA reads TGTGCCATCAGCCCCGACGGCTCCTACGAGCAGTACTTC.

The J gene is TRBJ1-3, the V gene TRBV29-1; possible D gene TRBD1, 5 bases. Germline V gives CDR1 SQVTM, CDR2 ANQGSEA. V was trimmed by 3 bases and J by 4 bases, leaving 10 bases between them. The CDR3 spans 13 residues. In DNA, the CDR3 is TGCAGCGTTGACGAGGGGACCGGAAACACCATATATTTT. This gives the protein CSVDEGTGNTIYF.

The chain joins TRBV11-2 to TRBJ1-1; D possibly corresponds to TRBD1 (5 bases). CDR1 and CDR2 from the germline V gene are SGHAT and FQNNGV. The CDR3 has 15 residues. V was clipped by 5 bases and J by 2 bases, with 15 bases between them. Written as DNA, the CDR3 is TGTGCCAGCAGCCTGTCCGTTCAGGGTAACACTGAAGCTTTCTTT. Its translation is CASSLSVQGNTEAFF.

The chain links TRBV6-1 to TRBJ1-5; D is unclear. V shed 0 bases and J shed 2 bases, with 8 bases lying between them. The V gene's germline CDR1 is MNHNS and CDR2 SASEGT. This CDR3 comprises 15 residues. CDR3 in amino acids: CASSEALQRNQPQHF. In DNA form, the CDR3 reads TGTGCCAGCAGTGAAGCGCTACAGCGCAATCAGCCCCAGCATTTT.

The chain employs TRBV6-1 and TRBJ2-7; no clear D gene. Trimming took off 1 base at V and 6 bases at J, with 13 bases between the two ends. The CDR3 runs 14 residues. CDR1 MNHNS and CDR2 SASEGT come from the germline V gene. The CDR3 here is CASSEGGVRVEQYV. The DNA for the CDR3 is TGTGCCAGCAGTGAAGGCGGTGTAAGGGTCGAGCAGTACGTC.

The chain couples TRBV3-1 (or the pseudogene TRBV3-2) to TRBJ2-7, with 11 bases identical to TRBD2. Per germline, CDR1 LGHDT and CDR2 YNNKEL (reference sequence). The CDR3 is 18 amino acids. V shed 0 bases, J shed 2 bases, and the junction held 9 bases outside the gene matches. The CDR3 DNA sequence: TGTGCCAGCAGCCAAGAGCGGCTAGCGGGAGGCCCTACCTACGAGCAGTACTTC. This translates into CASSQERLAGGPTYEQYF.

V and J are TRBV3-1 (or the pseudogene TRBV3-2) and TRBJ2-7; no definite D call. The V and J ends lost 4 bases and 2 bases respectively, with 6 bases between them. CDR1 and CDR2 from the germline V gene are LGHDT and YNNKEL (reference sequence). The CDR3 covers 12 residues. The CDR3 protein is CASSPSPYEQYF. DNA of the CDR3: TGTGCCAGCAGCCCGAGCCCCTACGAGCAGTACTTC.

The chain links TRBV5-1 to TRBJ1-6, with D hard to call. The CDR3 runs 13 residues. Between the trimmed V and J ends, which lost 2 bases and 8 bases, there was a span of 8 bases. CDR1 and CDR2 from the germline V gene are SGHRS and YFSETQ. DNA of the CDR3: TGCGCCAGCAGCTTTGATCTGGATTCACCCCTCCACTTT. Translated: CASSFDLDSPLHF.

The CDR3: CASKGPYTGELFF. CDR3 bases: TGTGCCTCCAAAGGGCCTTACACCGGGGAGCTGTTTTTT. This sequence joins TRBV19 and TRBJ2-2; D is unclear. Trimming removed 11 bases at V and 3 bases at J, with 13 bases between. Germline CDR1 and CDR2: LNHDA and SQIVND (reference sequence). The CDR3 spans 13 residues.

The rearrangement links TRBV6-5 to TRBJ1-6, with D tentatively TRBD1 (5 bases). The germline CDR1 and CDR2 sequences are MNHEY and SVGAGI. The CDR3 contains 15 residues. V was cut by 5 bases and J by 5 bases, with 13 bases left in between. The CDR3: CASSPYLGDNSPLHF. The CDR3 DNA reads as TGTGCCAGCAGTCCCTATTTAGGGGATAATTCACCCCTCCACTTT.

V and J are TRBV5-1 and TRBJ1-4; D ambiguous. CDR1 is SGHRS and CDR2 is YFSETQ in the germline V gene. The germline V and J ends were trimmed by 4 bases and 5 bases, with 15 bases remaining between them. The CDR3 is made up of 15 amino acids. The CDR3 reads CASSTLLGPNEKLFF. The CDR3 DNA sequence: TGCGCCAGCAGCACACTTCTGGGCCCGAATGAAAAACTGTTTTTT.

This clone has ten or more counts. The J gene is TRBJ2-7, the V gene TRBV6-1; TRBD1 or TRBD2 may be the D gene (7 bases each). V gave up 3 bases and J gave up 4 bases, with 10 bases separating them. This CDR3 contains 13 residues. Germline V lookup: CDR1 MNHNS, CDR2 SASEGT. CDR3 region: CASSDRGGYEQYV. The DNA of the CDR3 is TGTGCCAGCAGTGACAGGGGGGGGTACGAGCAGTACGTC.

This sequence joins TRBV2 and TRBJ2-1; 11 bases are shared with TRBD1. The ends lost 5 bases at V and 8 bases at J; junction bases unmatched: 5. Germline CDR1 reads SNHLY; CDR2 reads FYNNEI. The CDR3 is 14 amino acids. The CDR3 loop is CASSRTGGGYEQFF. CDR3 coding DNA: TGTGCCAGCAGTAGGACAGGGGGCGGCTATGAGCAGTTCTTC. Combining the CDR3 with reference TRBV2 and TRBJ2-1 gives the whole variable domain EPEVTQTPSHQVTQMGQEVILRCVPISNHLYFYWYRQILGQKVEFLVSFYNNEISEKSEIFDDQFSVERPDGSNFTLKIRSTKLEDSAMYFCASSRTGGGYEQFFGPGTRLTVL.

The chain joins TRBV5-1 to TRBJ2-4; TRBD1 or TRBD2 may be the D gene (5 bases each). This CDR3 has 14 amino acids. The V and J ends lost 3 bases and 9 bases respectively, with 16 bases between them. Germline-derived CDR1 and CDR2 are SGHRS and YFSETQ. CDR3 sequence: CASSSEVGESIQYF. The CDR3 DNA reads as TGCGCCAGCAGCTCGGAGGTAGGGGAGAGCATTCAGTACTTC.

The V gene is TRBV18, the J gene TRBJ1-2; 7 nucleotides match TRBD1. The germline V gene has CDR1 KGHSH and CDR2 LQKENI. Trimming cost V 5 bases and J 4 bases; bases outside gene matches: 10. The CDR3 is made up of 15 amino acids. CDR3 nucleotides: TGTGCCAGCTCATCAAATCAGGGGGTCGGCTATGGCTACACCTTC. It specifies CASSSNQGVGYGYTF.

The chain combines TRBV7-8 with TRBJ2-5, with a tentative D call TRBD2 (6 bases). CDR1 SGHVS and CDR2 FQNEAQ come from the germline V gene. Trimming cost V 1 base and J 2 bases, with 14 bases left between them. The CDR3 has 16 residues. CDR3 loop: CASSLGGARAQETQYF. As DNA, the CDR3 is TGTGCCAGCAGCTTAGGCGGGGCCAGAGCTCAAGAGACCCAGTACTTC.

The chain couples TRBV29-1 to TRBJ2-3; 7 bases match TRBD1. J was trimmed by 2 bases and V by 0 bases; bases with no gene match: 2. Germline loops: CDR1 SQVTM, CDR2 ANQGSEA. CDR3 size: 14 residues. The CDR3 reads CSVEEGQFTDTQYF. CDR3 DNA: TGCAGCGTTGAAGAGGGACAGTTCACAGATACGCAGTATTTT.

J is TRBJ2-6 and V is TRBV9; 10 bases are shared with TRBD1. Germline V gene sequence: CDR1 SGDLS, CDR2 YYNGEE. This CDR3 is built from 18 residues. V dropped 3 bases and J dropped 2; count of bases not matched to a gene: 8. CDR3 nucleotides: TGTGCCAGCAGCGCACAGGACAGGGGGTTAGCTGGGGCCAACGTCCTGACTTTC. The encoded protein is CASSAQDRGLAGANVLTF.

The chain is built from TRBV7-2 and TRBJ2-2; TRBD1 matches at 7 bases. The CDR3 has 16 amino acids. V lost 5 bases, J lost 5 bases, and 11 bases stayed unmatched. Germline V gene data show CDR1 as SGHTA and CDR2 as FQGNSA. The CDR3, as DNA: TGTGCCAGCAGCATCGGACAGGAACGAGGGACCGGGGAGCTGTTTTTT. Residues: CASSIGQERGTGELFF.

The V call is TRBV18, the J call TRBJ1-5; D not certain. Germline loops: CDR1 KGHSH, CDR2 LQKENI. The CDR3 has 14 amino acids. Trimming cost V 2 bases and J 1 base, with 6 bases left between them. The CDR3: CASSPNQSNQPQHF. The CDR3 coding sequence is TGTGCCAGCTCACCAAACCAAAGCAATCAGCCCCAGCATTTT. The full variable domain, completed using reference TRBV18 and TRBJ1-5, is NAGVMQNPRHLVRRRGQEARLRCSPMKGHSHVYWYRQLPEEGLKFMVYLQKENIIDESGMPKERFSAEFPKEGPSILRIQQVVRGDSAAYFCASSPNQSNQPQHFGDGTRLSIL.

V and J are TRBV6-6 and TRBJ2-7; 8 bases match TRBD2. In germline, CDR1 is MNHNY, CDR2 SVGAGI (reference sequence). Trimming took 0 bases from V and 0 from J; bases not matched to a gene: 4. The CDR3 is 16 residues long. The CDR3 here is CASSYSTGTSSYEQYF. Written as DNA, the CDR3 is TGTGCCAGCAGTTACTCGACCGGGACTAGCTCCTACGAGCAGTACTTC.

V is TRBV9 and J is TRBJ2-7; TRBD1 aligns across 8 bases. The V and J ends lost 4 bases and 1 base, in that order; junction bases with no gene match: 4. The germline V gene encodes CDR1 SGDLS and CDR2 YYNGEE. The CDR3 runs 14 residues. The CDR3 loop is CASSTGQGSYEQYF. The CDR3 coding sequence is TGTGCCAGCAGCACAGGACAGGGTTCCTACGAGCAGTACTTC. The full variable domain, rest sourced from reference TRBV9 and TRBJ2-7, is DSGVTQTPKHLITATGQRVTLRCSPRSGDLSVYWYQQSLDQGLQFLIQYYNGEERAKGNILERFSAQQFPDLHSELNLSSLELGDSALYFCASSTGQGSYEQYFGPGTRLTVT.

The V call is TRBV19, the J call TRBJ1-6, with 7 bases matching TRBD1. The germline V gene has CDR1 LNHDA and CDR2 SQIVND (reference sequence). With 6 bases clipped from V and 5 bases from J, the junction kept 7 bases outside the gene matches. The CDR3 is 15 amino acids. The CDR3 DNA is TGTGCCAGTAGGCGCGACAGGGCAAATAATTCACCCCTCCACTTT. Its protein is CASRRDRANNSPLHF.

V and J are TRBV7-8 and TRBJ2-6; D remains unclear. The CDR3 runs 13 residues. Trimming left V 5 bases short and J 0 bases short, with 2 bases between. The germline CDR1 and CDR2 sequences are SGHVS and FQNEAQ. The CDR3 nucleotides read TGTGCCAGCAGCCGCTCTGGGGCCAACGTCCTGACTTTC. Amino acid sequence: CASSRSGANVLTF.

This rearrangement joins TRBV7-8 to TRBJ2-1, with 10 bases matching TRBD1. The CDR3 covers 15 residues. Germline values: CDR1 SGHVS, CDR2 FQNEAQ. V was pared by 2 bases and J by 9 bases, with 7 bases of the junction left unmatched. The CDR3 sequence: CASSLWGQGRGEQFF. Written as DNA, the CDR3 is TGTGCCAGCAGCTTATGGGGACAGGGGCGCGGTGAGCAGTTCTTC.

The chain employs TRBV28 and TRBJ2-6; D might be TRBD1 (6 bases). CDR1 is MDHEN and CDR2 is SYDVKM in the germline V gene. Trimming cost V 3 bases and J 0 bases, with 12 bases left between them. The CDR3 sequence is 17 residues long. The CDR3 is CASSFDRRRSGANVLTF. CDR3 in DNA: TGTGCCAGCAGTTTCGACAGGCGCCGCTCTGGGGCCAACGTCCTGACTTTC. Using reference TRBV28 and TRBJ2-6 for the parts outside the CDR3, the full variable domain is DVKVTQSSRYLVKRTGEKVFLECVQDMDHENMFWYRQDPGLGLRLIYFSYDVKMKEKGDIPEGYSVSREKKERFSLILESASTNQTSMYLCASSFDRRRSGANVLTFGAGSRLTVL.

V usage is TRBV20-1 and J usage is TRBJ1-4; D gene ambiguous. Trimming removed 3 bases from V and 0 bases from J, with 8 bases in between. The CDR3 has 14 residues. Germline CDR1 is DFQATT and CDR2 is SNEGSKA (reference sequence). This CDR3 is CSASLKATNEKLFF. The CDR3 region has the DNA TGCAGTGCTAGTCTCAAGGCAACTAATGAAAAACTGTTTTTT.

The genes are TRBV18 and TRBJ1-2; D is undetermined. The CDR3 loop spans 13 amino acids. Germline CDR1 KGHSH, CDR2 LQKENI. Trimming stripped 0 bases from V and 7 bases from J, with 9 bases between. The CDR3 here is CASSPPMTGGYTF. In nucleotides, the CDR3 is TGTGCCAGCTCACCACCGATGACGGGTGGCTACACCTTC.